The present T cell receptor beta chain was sequenced within a study of CD8+ T cells in alopecia areata. Across the whole study: Disease severity was quantified as SALT score of affected scalp area. General study points: Against the mouse data, patients shared TCRs less clearly, possibly for HLA reasons. Scalp clonality and expanded CD8+ clones among the top 100 were significantly decreased by tofacitinib.

This CDR3 spans 13 amino acids. Germline V lookup: CDR1 MNHEY, CDR2 SVGAGI. The germline V and J ends were trimmed by 2 bases and 4 bases, with 9 bases remaining between them. Treatment specified: oral pan-JAK inhibitor, 5-10 mg twice daily. From alopecia areata patients, lesional scalp punch biopsies and peripheral blood were collected. This clone occurred once. What it binds is not known. Following extraction, RNA underwent reverse transcription to cDNA, which served as the sequencing template. Libraries were prepared by immunoSEQ multiplex PCR; TCRdb keeps only in-frame clonotypes and omits some of them. The sample shows some 100,000 clones, roughly 46% of them seen only once.

The receptor was isolated from a human donor with alopecia areata. The rearrangement uses TRBV6-5 and TRBJ2-7; a possible D gene is TRBD1 (6 bases). This material consisted of CD8+ T cells sorted from blood, taken at week 24, from a patient treated with tofacitinib. CDR3 nucleotide sequence: TGTGCCAGCAGTTACGGGACAACTTACGAGCAGTACTTC. Residues: CASSYGTTYEQYF.